Detailed here is one TCR beta chain. This specimen comes from a study of immune reconstitution after stem cell transplant in scleroderma. The CDR3 sequence is 14 residues long. Trimming pared 8 bases from V and 3 bases from J, leaving 19 bases between. Germline CDR1 DFQATT, CDR2 SNEGSKA (reference sequence). TCRdb reanalysed the RT-PCR reads using MiXCR and keeps one entry per CDR3 protein. The sample includes around 3,000 distinct CDR3 sequences, over 8% of them seen just once. V usage is TRBV20-1 and J usage is TRBJ1-1; D is uncertain. The clonotype originates from a female donor with systemic sclerosis. This specimen was collected before or after autologous hematopoietic stem cell transplantation (not recorded which). The CDR3 here is CSPTGEGGDTEAFF. DNA of the CDR3: TGCAGTCCGACCGGAGAGGGAGGCGACACTGAAGCTTTCTTT.